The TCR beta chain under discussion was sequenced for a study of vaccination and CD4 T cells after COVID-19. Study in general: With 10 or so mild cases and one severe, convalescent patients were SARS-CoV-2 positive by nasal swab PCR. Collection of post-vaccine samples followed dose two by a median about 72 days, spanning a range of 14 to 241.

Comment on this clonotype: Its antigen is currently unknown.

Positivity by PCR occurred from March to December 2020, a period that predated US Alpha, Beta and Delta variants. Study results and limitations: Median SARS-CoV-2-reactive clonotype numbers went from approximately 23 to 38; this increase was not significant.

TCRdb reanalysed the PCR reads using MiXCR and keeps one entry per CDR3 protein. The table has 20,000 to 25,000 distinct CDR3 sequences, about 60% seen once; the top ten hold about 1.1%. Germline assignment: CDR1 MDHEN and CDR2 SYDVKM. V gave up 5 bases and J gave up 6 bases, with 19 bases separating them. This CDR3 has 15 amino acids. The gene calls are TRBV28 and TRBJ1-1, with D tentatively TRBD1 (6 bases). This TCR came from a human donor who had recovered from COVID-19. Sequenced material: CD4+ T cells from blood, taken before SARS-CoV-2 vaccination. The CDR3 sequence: CASSPRRGGRAEAFF. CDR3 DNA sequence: TGTGCCAGCAGTCCCCGGCGTGGGGGGCGGGCTGAAGCTTTCTTT.